A single sample gave rise to the 21 T cell receptor beta chains below, sequenced in a study of T cell responses to AZD1222 COVID-19 vaccine. Clones were read by immunoSEQ multiplex PCR, and TCRdb kept only the in-frame ones, dropping some. The sample lists 130,000 to 150,000 clones; roughly 88% were seen once. This material consisted of peripheral blood, taken on day 0 of AZD1222 vaccination. These receptors were taken from an adult in good health.

This clone was counted once. The rearrangement joins TRBV5-4 to TRBJ1-6, with TRBD1 identical over 8 bases. Germline CDR1 reads SGHNT; CDR2 reads YYREEE (reference sequence). V lost 4 bases to trimming and J lost 15 bases; unmatched junction nucleotides: 12. The CDR3 has 14 amino acids. CDR3 in DNA: TGTGCCAGCAGCGCCCGACAGGGGCCCCAGGGCCTCCACTTT. It specifies CASSARQGPQGLHF.

The gene calls are TRBV4-3 and TRBJ1-1; D gene ambiguous. There are 15 residues in the CDR3. The germline gives CDR1 LGHNA, CDR2 YSLEER. Trimming removed 0 bases from V and 4 bases from J, with 12 bases in between. CDR3 sequence reads: CASSQEGGRGTEAFF. Here the CDR3 DNA reads TGCGCCAGCAGCCAAGAAGGAGGGAGAGGCACTGAAGCTTTCTTT.

The chain carries TRBV19 and TRBJ1-2; TRBD1 matches at 7 bases. Unmatched junction bases numbered 12, after V lost 4 bases and J lost 4 bases. CDR1 and CDR2 (germline): LNHDA, SQIVND (reference sequence). The CDR3 sequence is 16 residues long. The CDR3 loop is CASSTTRTGWGYGYTF. The CDR3 DNA reads as TGTGCCAGTAGTACCACCAGGACAGGATGGGGCTATGGCTACACCTTC.

The chain carries TRBV11-1 and TRBJ1-1; D may be TRBD1 (6 bases). CDR3 length equals 16 residues. V was clipped by 1 base and J by 4 bases, with 16 bases between them. CDR1 is SGHAT, CDR2 FQDESV, per germline (reference sequence). CDR3 nucleotide sequence: TGTGCCAGCAGCTTAGTTCCCACAGGGTTGGGCACTGAAGCTTTCTTT. Translation: CASSLVPTGLGTEAFF.

The rearrangement uses TRBV6-6 and TRBJ1-2; D possibly corresponds to TRBD1 (6 bases). Germline lookup yields CDR1 MNHNY and CDR2 SVGAGI (reference sequence). The CDR3 runs 15 residues. V was shortened by 8 bases and J by 4 bases, with 20 bases between the two germline ends. The CDR3 protein is CASLRPGATVYGYTF. The CDR3 coding sequence is TGTGCCAGCCTACGACCGGGGGCCACGGTCTATGGCTACACCTTC.

V and J are TRBV20-1 and TRBJ1-2; no clear D gene. CDR3 size: 11 residues. The germline gives CDR1 DFQATT, CDR2 SNEGSKA (reference sequence). The ends were cut back, 2 bases at V and 2 bases at J, with 3 bases in the middle. CDR3 loop: CSARQNYGYTF. Written as DNA, the CDR3 is TGCAGTGCTAGACAGAACTATGGCTACACCTTC.

About this clone: Other DNA sequences within the sample encode an identical CDR3. The chain joins TRBV18 to TRBJ1-2, with 7 bases identical to TRBD1. The trim removed 3 bases at V and 3 bases at J, leaving 1 base unmatched. Germline values: CDR1 KGHSH, CDR2 LQKENI. This CDR3 is 13 amino acids long. DNA of the CDR3: TGTGCCAGCTCACCTGGGACAGACTATGGCTACACCTTC. As protein: CASSPGTDYGYTF.

V is TRBV4-1 and J is TRBJ2-1; either TRBD1 or TRBD2 may fit D (5 bases each). In germline, CDR1 is MGHRA, CDR2 YSYEKL. The CDR3 loop spans 17 amino acids. With 1 base removed from V and 1 base from J, the gap between germline ends came to 14 bases. Written as DNA, the CDR3 is TGCGCCAGCAGCCAAGCTACCTCGGGGCTTTCCTACAATGAGCAGTTCTTC. This gives the protein CASSQATSGLSYNEQFF.

This chain uses TRBV19 with TRBJ1-5; D is perhaps TRBD1 (5 bases). Per germline, CDR1 LNHDA and CDR2 SQIVND (reference sequence). This CDR3 spans 14 amino acids. The germline V and J ends were trimmed by 6 bases and 1 base, with 10 bases remaining between them. The CDR3 sequence is CASRGVPSNQPQHF. The CDR3 coding sequence is TGTGCCAGTAGAGGGGTCCCAAGCAATCAGCCCCAGCATTTT.

The chain carries TRBV5-1 and TRBJ1-2; no definite D call. The V end was cut by 3 bases, the J end by 4 bases, with 13 bases between. Germline V gives CDR1 SGHRS, CDR2 YFSETQ. This CDR3 spans 14 amino acids. CDR3 sequence (DNA): TGCGCCAGCAGCTCTCTCTCCGGGTCCTATGGCTACACCTTC. This translates into CASSSLSGSYGYTF.

V and J are TRBV6-6 and TRBJ1-4, with D possibly being TRBD1 (6 bases). The CDR3 spans 15 residues. Germline loops: CDR1 MNHNY, CDR2 SVGAGI (reference sequence). V lost 0 bases to trimming and J lost 4 bases, with 9 bases between them. The CDR3 loop reads CASSYSSGVNEKLFF. The CDR3 DNA is TGTGCCAGCAGTTACTCATCAGGGGTTAATGAAAAACTGTTTTTT.

The V gene is TRBV18, the J gene TRBJ2-1; unclear D gene. Trimming took off 4 bases at V and 6 bases at J, with 10 bases between the two ends. The CDR3 consists of 13 residues. The V gene's germline CDR1 is KGHSH and CDR2 LQKENI. The CDR3 is CASSLLQGNEQFF. CDR3 DNA sequence: TGTGCCAGCTCACTCTTACAAGGCAATGAGCAGTTCTTC.

There are a few counts of this clone. The chain combines TRBV6-5 with TRBJ1-2; D not resolved. Looked up from germline, CDR1 is MNHEY and CDR2 is SVGAGI. This CDR3 has 14 residues. Trimming pared 6 bases from V and 3 bases from J, leaving 14 bases between. The CDR3 DNA reads as TGTGCCAGCAGGAGGGAAAGAGGTCACTATGGCTACACCTTC. Amino acids: CASRRERGHYGYTF.

The chain combines TRBV11-2 with TRBJ2-7, with D hard to call. Trimming cost V 4 bases and J 2 bases, with 9 bases left between them. The CDR3 extends over 13 amino acids. Germline V gene data show CDR1 as SGHAT and CDR2 as FQNNGV. The CDR3 spells CASSSDITYEQYF. The CDR3 DNA follows: TGTGCCAGCAGCTCCGACATAACCTACGAGCAGTACTTC.

This chain joins TRBV2 and TRBJ1-5; 9 bases match TRBD1. Per germline, CDR1 SNHLY and CDR2 FYNNEI. The CDR3 consists of 15 residues. V gave up 1 base and J gave up 2 bases; unmatched junction bases: 0. The CDR3 region has the DNA TGTGCCAGCAGTGAAGGGACAGGGGGCAATCAGCCCCAGCATTTT. Its protein product is CASSEGTGGNQPQHF.

V is TRBV11-3 and J is TRBJ2-1, with D unclear. Germline V gene data show CDR1 as SGHNT and CDR2 as YENEEA. The CDR3 consists of 13 residues. The ends were cut back, 1 base at V and 6 bases at J, with 7 bases in the middle. This chain's CDR3 is CASSLGVFNEQFF. The CDR3 DNA sequence: TGTGCCAGCAGCTTAGGGGTGTTCAATGAGCAGTTCTTC.

The count of this clone is one. The V gene is TRBV7-9, the J gene TRBJ2-7; D is ambiguous. Germline loops: CDR1 SEHNR, CDR2 FQNEAQ (reference sequence). The CDR3 is 13 residues long. V gave up 3 bases and J gave up 3 bases, with 9 bases separating them. The DNA of the CDR3 is TGTGCCAGCAGCTTGGGTGGAAACTACGAGCAGTACTTC. As protein: CASSLGGNYEQYF.

The V and J genes are TRBV19 and TRBJ2-7, with D perhaps being TRBD1 or TRBD2 (5 bases each). The CDR3 runs to 13 residues. Per germline, CDR1 LNHDA and CDR2 SQIVND (reference sequence). Trimming took 11 bases from V and 5 from J, leaving 19 bases between them. DNA of the CDR3: TGTGCCTCCGCCGGGACGGAGTTCGACGAGCAGTACTTC. The encoded protein is CASAGTEFDEQYF. The full variable domain, completed using reference TRBV19 and TRBJ2-7, is DGGITQSPKYLFRKEGQNVTLSCEQNLNHDAMYWYRQDPGQGLRLIYYSQIVNDFQKGDIAEGYSVSREKKESFPLTVTSAQKNPTAFYLCASAGTEFDEQYFGPGTRLTVT.

V gene TRBV2 combines with J gene TRBJ1-5; no definite D call. V was clipped by 4 bases and J by 11 bases, with 18 bases between them. From germline, CDR1 is SNHLY and CDR2 FYNNEI. CDR3 length equals 14 residues. In nucleotides, the CDR3 is TGTGCCAGCAGTGCCTCCTCAAACAAGATGACCCAGCATTTT. Its protein product is CASSASSNKMTQHF.

CDR3 nucleotides: TGCGCCAGCAGCCGGACAGGGGAGGCAACTAATGAAAAACTGTTTTTT. Protein product: CASSRTGEATNEKLFF. The genes are TRBV5-1 and TRBJ1-4, with 9 bases aligning to TRBD1. Germline CDR1 SGHRS, CDR2 YFSETQ. The trim removed 4 bases at V and 0 bases at J, leaving 4 bases unmatched. This CDR3 has 16 amino acids.

V is TRBV5-1 and J is TRBJ1-1; unclear D gene. Between the trimmed V and J ends, which lost 4 bases and 2 bases, there was a span of 12 bases. Germline CDR1 SGHRS, CDR2 YFSETQ. The CDR3 spans 14 residues. The CDR3 DNA is TGCGCCAGCAGCCCCGGACGGCAAAACACTGAAGCTTTCTTT. This codes for CASSPGRQNTEAFF.